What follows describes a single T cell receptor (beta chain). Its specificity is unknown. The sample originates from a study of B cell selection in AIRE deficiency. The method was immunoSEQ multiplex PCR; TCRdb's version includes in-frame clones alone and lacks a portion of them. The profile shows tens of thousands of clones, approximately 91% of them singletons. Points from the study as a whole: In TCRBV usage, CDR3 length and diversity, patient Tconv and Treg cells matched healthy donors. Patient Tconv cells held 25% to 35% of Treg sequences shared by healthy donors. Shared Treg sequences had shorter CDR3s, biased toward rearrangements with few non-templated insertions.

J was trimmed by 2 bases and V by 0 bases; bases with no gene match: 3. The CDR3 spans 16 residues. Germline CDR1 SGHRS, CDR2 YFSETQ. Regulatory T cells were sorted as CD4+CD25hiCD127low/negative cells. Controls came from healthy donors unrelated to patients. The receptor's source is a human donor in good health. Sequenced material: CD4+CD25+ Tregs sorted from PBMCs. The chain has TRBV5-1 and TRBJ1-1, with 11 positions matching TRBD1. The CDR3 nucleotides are TGCGCCAGCAGCTTGGGGACAGGGGGCTTCAACACTGAAGCTTTCTTT. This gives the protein CASSLGTGGFNTEAFF.